This TCR beta chain was observed in a study of shared clonotypes between healthy human individuals. At the level of the study: Per donor, three plates held CD4 naive cells, three held CD4 memory, two held CD8 naive and one held CD8 memory. The study's findings and limits: Relative to their counterparts shared across all four donors, non-shared clonotypes exhibited diminished generation probabilities. Naive subsets tended to show greater estimated richness than memory subsets.

In the case of this clone: Its antigen is as yet unknown.

The CDR3 is made up of 18 amino acids. V shed 0 bases and J 0 bases; nucleotides not matched to a gene: 8. The germline gives CDR1 KGHSH, CDR2 LQKENI. Genomic DNA from each subset was divided evenly over several immunoSEQ plates. The repertoire was sequenced with immunoSEQ multiplex PCR; TCRdb's copy has only in-frame clones and lacks some. The sample shows approximately 530,000 clones, about 96% of them seen only once. The gene calls are TRBV18 and TRBJ1-1, with TRBD1 identical over 9 bases. This clonotype was obtained from a woman in her twenties or thirties in good health. The sample consisted of naive CD4+ T cells sorted from blood. This sample's subset: CD45RA+ positively selected. In DNA form, the CDR3 reads TGTGCCAGCTCACCACCGGACAGGGGCACCTATATGAACACTGAAGCTTTCTTT. Protein: CASSPPDRGTYMNTEAFF.